The rows below give T cell receptor beta chains drawn from one sample of a study of regulatory T cells in long-lasting Graves disease. TCRdb re-derived calls from the multiplex PCR reads in MiXCR, one entry per CDR3 protein. The sample lists 350,000 to 550,000 distinct CDR3 sequences, less than 15% occurring once. This same sample was also part of a study on T cells in Graves' hyperthyroidism and ophthalmopathy.

Material: peripheral blood mononuclear cells (PBMCs), obtained at new diagnosis, from a patient treated with antithyroid drugs. The source of these receptors is a woman aged 50 to 60 with Graves disease. Each CDR3 is given with its conserved first and last residue. D genes are given only for firm matches. A clone size is listed for some rows: how often the clone was seen (once, few, many), or a class if it is expanded.

>TRBJ1-4|.|.|TRBV5-5
CASSLHGSDEKLFF
TGTGCCAGCAGCTTGCATGGGTCGGATGAAAAACTGTTTTTT
>TRBJ1-2|.|many|TRBV3-1
CASSQDWGTIYGYTF
TGTGCCAGCAGCCAAGATTGGGGGACAATCTATGGCTACACCTTC
>TRBJ1-2|.|.|TRBV19
CASTPAGGSYTF
TGTGCCAGTACCCCGGCGGGGGGAAGCTACACCTTC
>TRBJ2-7|.|.|TRBV3-1
CASSQGTDREQYF
TGTGCCAGCAGCCAAGGCACAGATAGGGAGCAGTACTTC
>TRBJ2-1|TRBD1|many|TRBV11-2
CASSLDPTGGTYNEQFF
TGTGCCAGCAGCTTAGATCCGACAGGGGGAACCTACAATGAGCAGTTCTTC
>TRBJ2-7|.|many|TRBV15
CATSGQRRDYPAYEQYF
TGTGCCACCAGCGGACAGCGAAGGGACTACCCTGCCTACGAGCAGTACTTC
>TRBJ2-7|TRBD2|few|TRBV3-1
CASSSQREGQRWYF
TGTGCCAGCAGCTCACAGCGGGAGGGCCAAAGATGGTACTTC
>TRBJ2-5|TRBD2|many|TRBV7-9
CASSSGLSRASQYF
TGTGCCAGCAGCTCGGGACTATCCCGAGCGTCCCAGTACTTC
>TRBJ1-1|.|many|TRBV27
CASRGSMNTEAFF
TGTGCCAGCAGAGGTAGCATGAACACTGAAGCTTTCTTT
>TRBJ2-1|.|few|TRBV7-3
CASSLVAQVNEQFF
TGTGCCAGCAGCTTAGTAGCCCAGGTCAATGAGCAGTTCTTC
>TRBJ1-6|TRBD1|.|TRBV5-1
CASSSGTGDGSPLHF
TGCGCCAGCAGCTCGGGGACAGGGGACGGCTCACCCCTCCACTTT
>TRBJ2-1|TRBD1|few|TRBV5-4
CASSLALGTGRHNEQFF
TGTGCCAGCAGCTTGGCCTTAGGGACAGGGAGGCACAATGAGCAGTTCTTC
>TRBJ2-4|.|.|TRBV28
CATRSVSRTSAPAF
TGTGCCACCCGCTCAGTCTCTAGAACCTCCGCCCCAGCCTTC
>TRBJ2-5|TRBD2|few|TRBV5-1
CASMSSGSSAETQYF
TGCGCCAGCATGTCTAGCGGGAGCTCTGCGGAGACCCAGTACTTC
>TRBJ2-1|.|.|TRBV29-1
CSVDLAAEQFF
TGCAGCGTCGACCTAGCCGCTGAGCAGTTCTTC
>TRBJ2-5|.|many|TRBV3-1
CASSQDGLVETQYF
TGTGCCAGCAGCCAAGATGGCTTAGTAGAGACCCAGTACTTC
>TRBJ2-7|TRBD2|.|TRBV27
CASSLSVSGTSYEQYF
TGTGCCAGCAGTTTATCTGTTAGCGGGACCTCCTACGAGCAGTACTTC
>TRBJ2-7|TRBD1|many|TRBV2
CASRGTGSYEQYF
TGTGCCAGCAGGGGGACAGGGAGCTACGAGCAGTACTTC
>TRBJ2-1|.|many|TRBV5-1
CASSEQPGRPQDTLFF
TGCGCCAGCAGCGAACAACCGGGACGGCCACAAGACACACTGTTCTTC
>TRBJ2-1|TRBD2|many|TRBV20-1
CSARVGVGLAAYNEQFF
TGCAGTGCTAGAGTCGGCGTAGGGCTAGCGGCTTACAATGAGCAGTTCTTC
>TRBJ2-1|TRBD2|.|TRBV9
CASSVGLTGTSGSDEQFF
TGTGCCAGCAGCGTAGGACTGACTGGGACTAGCGGGAGCGATGAGCAGTTCTTC
>TRBJ2-7|.|many|TRBV18
CASSPPDSIYYEQYF
TGTGCCAGCTCACCTCCAGACAGCATATACTACGAGCAGTACTTC
>TRBJ2-3|TRBD2|many|TRBV7-8
CASSLGSGTSGRAGDTQYF
TGTGCCAGCAGCTTAGGGAGCGGGACTAGCGGGAGGGCCGGAGATACGCAGTATTTT
>TRBJ1-4|.|many|TRBV28
CASSSPWGEKLFF
TGTGCCAGCAGTTCCCCCTGGGGGGAAAAACTGTTTTTT
>TRBJ2-2|TRBD1|many|TRBV27
CASSLSGQTYTGELFF
TGTGCCAGCAGTTTATCGGGACAGACTTACACCGGGGAGCTGTTTTTT
>TRBJ2-1|TRBD1|few|TRBV5-1
CASRGGTGRWNEQFF
TGCGCCAGCAGGGGAGGGACAGGGAGATGGAATGAGCAGTTCTTC
>TRBJ1-1|.|many|TRBV20-1
CSARDWGAFF
TGCAGTGCTAGAGATTGGGGAGCTTTCTTT
>TRBJ1-4|.|many|TRBV7-9
CASSRGDTPNEKLFF
TGTGCCAGCAGCCGCGGGGACACACCTAATGAAAAACTGTTTTTT
>TRBJ2-1|TRBD2|few|TRBV12-3/TRBV12-4
CASTTGASGRNEQFF
TGTGCCAGCACCACTGGGGCTAGCGGGAGGAATGAGCAGTTCTTC
>TRBJ2-1|.|few|TRBV28
CASSFMGISHNEQFF
TGTGCCAGCAGTTTTATGGGGATCTCCCACAATGAGCAGTTCTTC
>TRBJ2-7|TRBD2|many|TRBV2
CASSDGGAGGVYEQYF
TGTGCCAGCAGTGATGGTGGGGCGGGGGGAGTCTACGAGCAGTACTTC
>TRBJ2-1|TRBD2|many|TRBV5-1
CASSLGTSGSVDEQFF
TGCGCCAGCAGCCTCGGGACTAGCGGGAGTGTAGATGAGCAGTTCTTC
>TRBJ2-7|TRBD1|many|TRBV3-1
CASSPGTGGNYEQYF
TGTGCCAGCAGCCCCGGGACAGGGGGTAACTACGAGCAGTACTTC
>TRBJ2-7|.|many|TRBV11-2
CASSFLGGWYEQYF
TGTGCCAGCAGCTTTCTGGGGGGCTGGTACGAGCAGTACTTC
>TRBJ1-1|.|few|TRBV19
CASRALLLGSNTEAFF
TGTGCCAGTAGGGCACTACTCCTAGGGTCGAACACTGAAGCTTTCTTT
>TRBJ2-5|TRBD1|many|TRBV28
CASSFRGTGKETQYF
TGTGCCAGCAGTTTTCGAGGGACAGGGAAAGAGACCCAGTACTTC
>TRBJ1-2|.|many|TRBV28
CASSLFGQIYGYTF
TGTGCCAGCAGTTTATTCGGACAGATCTATGGCTACACCTTC
>TRBJ1-1|.|many|TRBV6-4
CASSDGENTEAFF
TGTGCCAGCAGTGACGGGGAGAACACTGAAGCTTTCTTT
>TRBJ1-5|.|few|TRBV10-3
CAIRGSSNQPQHF
TGTGCCATCAGGGGCAGTAGCAATCAGCCCCAGCATTTT
>TRBJ1-5|.|many|TRBV28
CASSLSAADATRFNQPQHF
TGTGCCAGCAGTTTATCCGCCGCGGATGCGACGCGATTCAATCAGCCCCAGCATTTT
>TRBJ2-6|.|.|TRBV9
CASSDPRTGANVLTF
TGTGCCAGCAGCGATCCTCGGACTGGGGCCAACGTCCTGACTTTC
>TRBJ2-7|TRBD1|many|TRBV7-9
CASSQTGTGQHEQYF
TGTGCCAGCAGCCAAACCGGGACAGGGCAACACGAGCAGTACTTC
>TRBJ2-1|.|.|TRBV6-1
CASSLSLSGYRQFF
TGTGCCAGCTCTCTGAGTTTATCAGGTTATCGGCAGTTCTTC
>TRBJ2-2|TRBD2|few|TRBV10-3
CAISDRLGAGDLTGELFF
TGTGCCATCAGTGATCGTTTAGGCGCGGGAGACCTCACCGGGGAGCTGTTTTTT
>TRBJ2-1|.|.|TRBV19
CASRSDYVFHEQFF
TGTGCAAGTAGATCCGACTATGTGTTCCATGAGCAGTTCTTC
>TRBJ1-3|.|.|TRBV24-1
CATSDAQSSGNTIYF
TGTGCCACCAGTGATGCACAGAGCTCTGGAAACACCATATATTTT
>TRBJ2-3|.|many|TRBV12-3/TRBV12-4
CASSLGRITTDTQYF
TGTGCCAGCAGTTTAGGCAGGATAACTACAGATACGCAGTATTTT
>TRBJ2-1|.|few|TRBV19
CASSTGLLRSSYNEQFF
TGTGCCAGTAGCACCGGACTTCTCAGGAGCTCCTACAATGAGCAGTTCTTC
>TRBJ2-2|.|.|TRBV19
CASRARTGELFF
TGTGCCAGTAGGGCAAGGACCGGGGAGCTGTTTTTT
>TRBJ1-6|TRBD1|.|TRBV6-1
CASSRRDRAYNSPLHF
TGTGCCAGCAGCCGACGGGACAGGGCCTATAATTCACCCCTCCACTTT
>TRBJ2-1|.|many|TRBV28
CASEGGNSYNEQFF
TGTGCCAGCGAAGGGGGAAACTCCTACAATGAGCAGTTCTTC
>TRBJ1-5|.|few|TRBV12-3/TRBV12-4
CASSAPDGSNQPQHF
TGTGCCAGCAGCGCACCTGACGGAAGCAATCAGCCCCAGCATTTT
>TRBJ2-7|TRBD1|.|TRBV18
CASSPGGQVGRYEQYF
TGTGCCAGCTCACCAGGTGGACAGGTCGGCCGCTACGAGCAGTACTTC
>TRBJ2-7|.|once|TRBV12-3/TRBV12-4
CASSFNNCYEQHF
TGTGCCAGCAGTTTTAACAATTGCTACGAGCAGCACTTC
>TRBJ1-6|.|.|TRBV6-5
CASSYFSPRGSSYNSPLHF
TGTGCCAGCAGTTATTTCAGTCCTCGGGGAAGCTCCTATAATTCACCCCTCCACTTT
>TRBJ2-5|TRBD1|.|TRBV10-3
CAISPGQGAEETQYF
TGTGCCATCAGCCCGGGACAGGGGGCCGAAGAGACCCAGTACTTC
>TRBJ2-1|.|many|TRBV7-3
CASSPMGPDSYNEQFF
TGTGCCAGCAGCCCCATGGGACCCGACTCCTACAATGAGCAGTTCTTC
>TRBJ2-7|TRBD2|.|TRBV7-9
CASSQTLLAGSEQYF
TGTGCCAGCAGCCAGACGTTACTAGCGGGGAGCGAGCAGTACTTC
>TRBJ1-4|.|many|TRBV28
CASSPPVPGHINEKLFF
TGTGCCAGCAGCCCCCCCGTCCCGGGGCACATCAATGAAAAACTGTTTTTT